The 4 T cell receptor beta chains given below trace back to one sample, sequenced in a study of tumor-infiltrating lymphocytes in primary liver carcinoma. Total RNA amounting to 500 ng was the source from which TCR beta cDNA was made with a constant-region primer. Modified slightly, ARM-PCR produced TCR beta libraries over three nested multiplex PCR rounds. Running 10 cycles apiece, the first two PCR rounds relied on TRBV1-TRBV30 forward primers together with a C-beta reverse primer. TCRdb redid the calling of the multiplex PCR reads with MiXCR, one entry per CDR3 protein. The profile shows about 320,000 distinct CDR3 sequences, roughly three fifths of them singletons. The researchers obtained blood RNA from unsorted whole blood and also extracted germline DNA. The sample comprised peripheral blood. The source of these receptors is a woman between 25 and 40 years old with primary liver carcinoma and hepatitis B virus infection.

Remarks on this clonotype: The junction shows a germline mismatch at one end, possibly a read error. The chain uses TRBV4-2 and TRBJ2-1; TRBD2 aligns across 8 bases. This CDR3 contains 18 residues. Looked up from germline, CDR1 is LGHNA and CDR2 is YNFKEQ. The CDR3 spells CASSRSGISGTSYNEQFF. The CDR3 bases are TGCGCCAGCAGCCGGTCCGGGATTAGCGGGACCTCCTACAATGAGCAGTTCTTC.

In this sample, this clonotype turned up a few times. V is TRBV19 and J is TRBJ1-2; D may be TRBD1 (5 bases). This CDR3 has 13 amino acids. Germline V gene data show CDR1 as LNHDA and CDR2 as SQIVND (reference sequence). Trimming left V 6 bases short and J 4 bases short, with 12 bases between. The DNA of the CDR3 is TGTGCCAGTAGGCAGGGTATCGCCTATGGCTACACCTTC. Translated: CASRQGIAYGYTF. Using reference TRBV19 and TRBJ1-2 for the parts outside the CDR3, the full variable domain is DGGITQSPKYLFRKEGQNVTLSCEQNLNHDAMYWYRQDPGQGLRLIYYSQIVNDFQKGDIAEGYSVSREKKESFPLTVTSAQKNPTAFYLCASRQGIAYGYTFGSGTRLTVV.

Worth noting for this clonotype: A much larger clonotype is one base distant, so this may be a read error. The rearrangement links TRBV4-3 to TRBJ2-5; perhaps TRBD2 as D (5 bases). The ends were cut back, 1 base at V and 9 bases at J, with 15 bases in the middle. CDR3 size: 14 residues. Per germline, CDR1 LGHNA and CDR2 YSLEER. The CDR3 DNA is TGCGCCAGCAGCCAAGGTAGAGGGCCTCAGGCCCAGTACTTC. Residues: CASSQGRGPQAQYF.

This clonotype has only one observation. One base away lies a much larger clone, so this may be a sequencing read error. J is TRBJ2-5 and V is TRBV6-2 or TRBV6-3; 7 nucleotides align to TRBD1. Looked up from germline, CDR1 is MNHEY and CDR2 is SVGEGT. The CDR3 is 14 amino acids. This CDR3 reads CDSSYADRVETQYF. The CDR3 DNA reads as TGTGACAGCAGTTACGCCGACAGGGTAGAGACCCAGTACTTC.